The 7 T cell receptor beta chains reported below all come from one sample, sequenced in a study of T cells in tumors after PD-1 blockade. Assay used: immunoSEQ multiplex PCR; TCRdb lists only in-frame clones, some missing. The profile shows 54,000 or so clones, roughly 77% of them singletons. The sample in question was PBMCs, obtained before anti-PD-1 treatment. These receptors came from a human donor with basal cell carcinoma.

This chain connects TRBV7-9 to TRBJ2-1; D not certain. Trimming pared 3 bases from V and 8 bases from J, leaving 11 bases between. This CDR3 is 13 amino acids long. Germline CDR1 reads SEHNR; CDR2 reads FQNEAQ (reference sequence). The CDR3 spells CASSFSGRDEQFF. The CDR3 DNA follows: TGTGCCAGCAGCTTCAGTGGGCGCGATGAGCAGTTCTTC.

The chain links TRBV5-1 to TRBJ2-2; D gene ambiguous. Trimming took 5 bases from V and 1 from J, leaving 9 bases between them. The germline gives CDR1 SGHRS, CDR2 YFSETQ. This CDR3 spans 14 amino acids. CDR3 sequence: CASRPAGNTGELFF. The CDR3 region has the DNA TGCGCCAGCAGACCTGCAGGGAACACCGGGGAGCTGTTTTTT.

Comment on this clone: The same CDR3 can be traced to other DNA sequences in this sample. The CDR3 coding sequence is TGCGCCAGCAGCCCCGGCAGGGGACAGGGATCTGGAAACACCATATATTTT. Encoded protein: CASSPGRGQGSGNTIYF. The chain employs TRBV4-1 and TRBJ1-3; TRBD1 matches 9 bases. The V segment lost 4 bases and the J segment 1 base; nucleotides outside the gene matches: 8. CDR3 size: 17 residues. CDR1 and CDR2 from the germline V gene are MGHRA and YSYEKL.

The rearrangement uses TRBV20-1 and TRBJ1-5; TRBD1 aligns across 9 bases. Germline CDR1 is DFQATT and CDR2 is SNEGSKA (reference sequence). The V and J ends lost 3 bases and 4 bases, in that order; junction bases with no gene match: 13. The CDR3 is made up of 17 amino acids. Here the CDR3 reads CSASDFLDRGGNQPQHF. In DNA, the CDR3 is TGCAGTGCTAGTGATTTCCTCGACAGGGGGGGTAATCAGCCCCAGCATTTT.

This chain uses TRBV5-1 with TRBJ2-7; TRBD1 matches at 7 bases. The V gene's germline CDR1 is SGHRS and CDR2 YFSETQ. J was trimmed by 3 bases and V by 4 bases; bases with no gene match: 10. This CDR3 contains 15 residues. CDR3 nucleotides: TGCGCCAGCAGCCCAGGGGGTTTGGGCAACTACGAGCAGTACTTC. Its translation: CASSPGGLGNYEQYF. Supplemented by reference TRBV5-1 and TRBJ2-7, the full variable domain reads KAGVTQTPRYLIKTRGQQVTLSCSPISGHRSVSWYQQTPGQGLQFLFEYFSETQRNKGNFPGRFSGRQFSNSRSEMNVSTLELGDSALYLCASSPGGLGNYEQYFGPGTRLTVT.

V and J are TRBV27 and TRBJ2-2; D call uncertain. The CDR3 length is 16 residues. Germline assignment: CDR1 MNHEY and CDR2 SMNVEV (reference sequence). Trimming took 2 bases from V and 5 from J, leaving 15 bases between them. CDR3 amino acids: CASSLTPGAGTGELFF. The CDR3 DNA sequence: TGTGCCAGCAGTTTAACCCCCGGAGCCGGGACCGGGGAGCTGTTTTTT.

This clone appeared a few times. The CDR3 coding sequence is TGTGCCAGCAGCCCCGCAGGGACAGGGGGCCGACATGGCTACACCTTC. Protein: CASSPAGTGGRHGYTF. The gene calls are TRBV5-4 and TRBJ1-2; 12 bases fit TRBD1. Germline V gene data show CDR1 as SGHNT and CDR2 as YYREEE (reference sequence). CDR3 size: 16 residues. V lost 4 bases to trimming and J lost 6 bases; unmatched junction nucleotides: 10.